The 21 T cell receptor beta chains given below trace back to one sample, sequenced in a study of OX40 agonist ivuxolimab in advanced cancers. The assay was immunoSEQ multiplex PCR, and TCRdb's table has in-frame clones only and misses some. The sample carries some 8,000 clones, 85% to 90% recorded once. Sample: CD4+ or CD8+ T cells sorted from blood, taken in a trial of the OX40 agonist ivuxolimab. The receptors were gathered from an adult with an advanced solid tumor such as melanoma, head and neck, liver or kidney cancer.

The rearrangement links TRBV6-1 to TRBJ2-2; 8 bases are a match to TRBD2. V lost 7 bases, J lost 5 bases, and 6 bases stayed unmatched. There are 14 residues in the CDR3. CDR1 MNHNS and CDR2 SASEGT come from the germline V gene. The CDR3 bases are TGTGCCAGCACCCTCGGGGGGGGGACCGGGGAGCTGTTTTTT. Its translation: CASTLGGGTGELFF.

CDR3 DNA sequence: TGTGCCAGCTCACCGGACAGGGGGATACCCGGGGAGCTGTTTTTT. Translating gives CASSPDRGIPGELFF. V and J are TRBV18 and TRBJ2-2; 10 bases align to TRBD1. Looked up from germline, CDR1 is KGHSH and CDR2 is LQKENI. Germline trimming cut 3 bases from V and 6 bases from J; bases unmatched to any gene: 4. CDR3 length: 15 amino acids.

As DNA, the CDR3 is TGTGCCAGCAGCGTAGTAAATTTGGCAGGGGGCTTCCAAGAGACCCAGTACTTC. This encodes CASSVVNLAGGFQETQYF. V is TRBV9 and J is TRBJ2-5; 8 nucleotides align to TRBD1. The J segment lost 1 base and the V segment lost 0 bases, leaving 11 bases of the junction unmatched. The CDR3 length is 18 residues. Germline V gene sequence: CDR1 SGDLS, CDR2 YYNGEE.

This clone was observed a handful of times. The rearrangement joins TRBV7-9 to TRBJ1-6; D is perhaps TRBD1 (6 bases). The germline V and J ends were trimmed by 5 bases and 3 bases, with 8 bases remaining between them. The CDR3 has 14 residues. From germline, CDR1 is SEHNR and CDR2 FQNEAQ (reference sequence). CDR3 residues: CASSQDSYNSPLHF. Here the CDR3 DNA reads TGTGCCAGCAGCCAGGACAGCTATAATTCACCCCTCCACTTT.

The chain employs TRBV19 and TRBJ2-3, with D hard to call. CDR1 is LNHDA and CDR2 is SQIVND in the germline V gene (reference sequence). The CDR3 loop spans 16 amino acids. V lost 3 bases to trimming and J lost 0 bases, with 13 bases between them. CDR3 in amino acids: CASSISGSPSTDTQYF. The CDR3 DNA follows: TGTGCCAGTAGTATTTCTGGGTCCCCAAGCACAGATACGCAGTATTTT.

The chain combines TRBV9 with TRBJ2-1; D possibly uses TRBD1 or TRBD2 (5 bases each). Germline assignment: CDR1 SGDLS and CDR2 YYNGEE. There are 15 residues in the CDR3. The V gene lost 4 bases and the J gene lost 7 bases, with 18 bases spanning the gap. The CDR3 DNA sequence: TGTGCCAGCAGCAGAGGGGTTCAGCTAGGTAATGAGCAGTTCTTC. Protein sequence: CASSRGVQLGNEQFF.

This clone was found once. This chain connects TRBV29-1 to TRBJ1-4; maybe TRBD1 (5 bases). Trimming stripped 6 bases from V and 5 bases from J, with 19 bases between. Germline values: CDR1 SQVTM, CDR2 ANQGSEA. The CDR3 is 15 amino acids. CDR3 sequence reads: CSVRGSPGGNEKLFF. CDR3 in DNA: TGCAGCGTACGGGGGTCCCCGGGGGGGAATGAAAAACTGTTTTTT. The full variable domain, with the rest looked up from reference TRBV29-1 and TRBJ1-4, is SAVISQKPSRDICQRGTSLTIQCQVDSQVTMMFWYRQQPGQSLTLIATANQGSEATYESGFVIDKFPISRPNLTFSTLTVSNMSPEDSSIYLCSVRGSPGGNEKLFFGSGTQLSVL.

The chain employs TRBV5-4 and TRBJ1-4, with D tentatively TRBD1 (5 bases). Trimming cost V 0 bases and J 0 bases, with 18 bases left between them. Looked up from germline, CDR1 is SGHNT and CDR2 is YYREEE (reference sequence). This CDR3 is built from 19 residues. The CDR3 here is CASSLGPRSGGTTNEKLFF. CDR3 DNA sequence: TGTGCCAGCAGCTTGGGACCCCGATCGGGGGGGACAACTAATGAAAAACTGTTTTTT.

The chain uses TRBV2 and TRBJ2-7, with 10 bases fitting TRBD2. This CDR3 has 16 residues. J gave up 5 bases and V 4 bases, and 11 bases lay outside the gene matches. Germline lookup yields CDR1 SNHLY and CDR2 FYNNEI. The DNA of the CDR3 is TGTGCCAGCAGTGGCGGACTAGCGGATTCGGGGGACGAGCAGTACTTC. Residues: CASSGGLADSGDEQYF.

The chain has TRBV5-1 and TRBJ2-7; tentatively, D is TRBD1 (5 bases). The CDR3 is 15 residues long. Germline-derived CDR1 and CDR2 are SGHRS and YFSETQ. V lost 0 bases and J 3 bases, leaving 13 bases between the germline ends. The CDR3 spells CASSLAITQGYEQYF. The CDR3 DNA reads TGCGCCAGCAGCTTGGCTATTACGCAGGGCTACGAGCAGTACTTC. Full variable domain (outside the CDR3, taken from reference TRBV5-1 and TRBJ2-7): KAGVTQTPRYLIKTRGQQVTLSCSPISGHRSVSWYQQTPGQGLQFLFEYFSETQRNKGNFPGRFSGRQFSNSRSEMNVSTLELGDSALYLCASSLAITQGYEQYFGPGTRLTVT.

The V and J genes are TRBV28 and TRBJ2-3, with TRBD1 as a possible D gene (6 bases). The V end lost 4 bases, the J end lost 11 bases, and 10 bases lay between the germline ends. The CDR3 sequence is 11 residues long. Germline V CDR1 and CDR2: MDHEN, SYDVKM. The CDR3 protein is CASSYTGQQYF. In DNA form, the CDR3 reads TGTGCCAGCAGTTACACGGGACAGCAGTATTTT.

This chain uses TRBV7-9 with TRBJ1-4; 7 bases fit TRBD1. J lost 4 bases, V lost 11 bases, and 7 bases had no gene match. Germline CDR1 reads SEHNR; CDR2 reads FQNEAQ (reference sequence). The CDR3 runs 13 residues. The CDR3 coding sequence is TGTGCCGGAATAAGACAGGGTAATGAAAAACTGTTTTTT. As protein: CAGIRQGNEKLFF.

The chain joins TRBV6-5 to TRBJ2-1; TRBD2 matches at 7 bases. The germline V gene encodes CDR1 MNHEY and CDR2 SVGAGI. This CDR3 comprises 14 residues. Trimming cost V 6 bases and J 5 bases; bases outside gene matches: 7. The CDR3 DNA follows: TGTGCCAGCAGACCCGGGACTACGAACAATGAGCAGTTCTTC. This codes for CASRPGTTNNEQFF.

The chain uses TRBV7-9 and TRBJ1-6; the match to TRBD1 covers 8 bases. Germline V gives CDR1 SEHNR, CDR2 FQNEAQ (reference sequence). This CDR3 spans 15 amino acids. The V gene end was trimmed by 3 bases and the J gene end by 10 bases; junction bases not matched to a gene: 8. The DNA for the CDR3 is TGTGCCAGCAGCTTGGGGCAGGGGGCTTGGTCACCCCTCCACTTT. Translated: CASSLGQGAWSPLHF.

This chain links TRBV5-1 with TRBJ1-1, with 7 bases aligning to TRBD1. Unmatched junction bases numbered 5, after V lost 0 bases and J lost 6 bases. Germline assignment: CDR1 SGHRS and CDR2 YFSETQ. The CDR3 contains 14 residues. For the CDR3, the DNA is TGCGCCAGCAGCTTGGCTCAGGGGGAAGCTGAAGCTTTCTTT. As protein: CASSLAQGEAEAFF.

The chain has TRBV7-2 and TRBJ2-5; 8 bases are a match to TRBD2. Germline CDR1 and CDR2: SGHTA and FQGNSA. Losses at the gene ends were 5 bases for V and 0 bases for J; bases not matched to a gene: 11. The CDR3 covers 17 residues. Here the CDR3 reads CASSPRILAEDQETQYF. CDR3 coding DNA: TGTGCCAGCAGCCCACGTATACTAGCGGAGGACCAAGAGACCCAGTACTTC.

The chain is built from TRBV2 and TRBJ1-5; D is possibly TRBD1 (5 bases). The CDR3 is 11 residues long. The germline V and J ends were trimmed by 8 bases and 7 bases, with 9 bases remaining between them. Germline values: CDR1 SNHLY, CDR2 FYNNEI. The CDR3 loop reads CASGTGQPQHF. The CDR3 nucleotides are TGTGCCAGCGGGACGGGGCAGCCCCAGCATTTT. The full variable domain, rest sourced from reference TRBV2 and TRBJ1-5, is EPEVTQTPSHQVTQMGQEVILRCVPISNHLYFYWYRQILGQKVEFLVSFYNNEISEKSEIFDDQFSVERPDGSNFTLKIRSTKLEDSAMYFCASGTGQPQHFGDGTRLSIL.

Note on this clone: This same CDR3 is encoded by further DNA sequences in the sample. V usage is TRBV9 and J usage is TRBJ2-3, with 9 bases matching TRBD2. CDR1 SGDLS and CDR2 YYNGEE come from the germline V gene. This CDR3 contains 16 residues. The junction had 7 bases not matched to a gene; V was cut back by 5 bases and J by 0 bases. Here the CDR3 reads CASSHTLAGSTDTQYF. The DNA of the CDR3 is TGTGCCAGCAGTCACACACTAGCGGGCAGCACAGATACGCAGTATTTT.

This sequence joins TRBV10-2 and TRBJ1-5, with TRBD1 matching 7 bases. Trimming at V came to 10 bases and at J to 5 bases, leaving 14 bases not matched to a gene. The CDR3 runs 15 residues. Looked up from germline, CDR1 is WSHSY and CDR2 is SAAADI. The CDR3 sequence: CATNPGQPNYQPQHF. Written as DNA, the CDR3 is TGCGCCACCAACCCGGGACAGCCGAATTATCAGCCCCAGCATTTT.

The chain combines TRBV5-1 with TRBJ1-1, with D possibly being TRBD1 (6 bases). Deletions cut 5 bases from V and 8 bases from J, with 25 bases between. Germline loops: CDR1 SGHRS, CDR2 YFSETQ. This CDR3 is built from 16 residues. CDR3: CASRTGTPRRGEEAFF. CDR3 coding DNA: TGCGCCAGCAGGACCGGGACACCCCGCAGAGGGGAAGAAGCTTTCTTT.

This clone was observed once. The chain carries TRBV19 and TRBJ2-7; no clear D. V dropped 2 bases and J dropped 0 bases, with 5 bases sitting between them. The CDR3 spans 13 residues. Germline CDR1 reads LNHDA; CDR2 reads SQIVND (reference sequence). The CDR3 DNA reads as TGTGCCAGTAGTATATCTAACTCCTACGAGCAGTACTTC. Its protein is CASSISNSYEQYF. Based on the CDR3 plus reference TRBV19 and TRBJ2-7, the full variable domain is DGGITQSPKYLFRKEGQNVTLSCEQNLNHDAMYWYRQDPGQGLRLIYYSQIVNDFQKGDIAEGYSVSREKKESFPLTVTSAQKNPTAFYLCASSISNSYEQYFGPGTRLTVT.